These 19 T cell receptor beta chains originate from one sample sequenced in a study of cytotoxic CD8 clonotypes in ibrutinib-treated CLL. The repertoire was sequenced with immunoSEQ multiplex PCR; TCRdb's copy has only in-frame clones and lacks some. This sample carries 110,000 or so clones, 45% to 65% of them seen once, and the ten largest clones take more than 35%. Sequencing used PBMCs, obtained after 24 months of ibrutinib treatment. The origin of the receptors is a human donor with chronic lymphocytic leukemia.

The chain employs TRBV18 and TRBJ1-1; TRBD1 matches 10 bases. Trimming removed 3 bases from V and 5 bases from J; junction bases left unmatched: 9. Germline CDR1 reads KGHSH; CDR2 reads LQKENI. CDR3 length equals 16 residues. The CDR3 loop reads CASSPGTGALGTEAFF. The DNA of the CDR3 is TGTGCCAGCTCACCCGGGACAGGGGCATTGGGGACTGAAGCTTTCTTT.

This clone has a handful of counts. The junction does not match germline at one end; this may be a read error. For the CDR3, the DNA is TGTGCCAGCAGCAGCCCGGGGGGGGGTAGGGACTTC. Translating it yields CASSSPGGGRDF. The J gene is TRBJ2-7, the V gene TRBV6-5, with TRBD2 matching 8 bases. The CDR3 has 12 amino acids. The germline CDR1 and CDR2 sequences are MNHEY and SVGAGI.

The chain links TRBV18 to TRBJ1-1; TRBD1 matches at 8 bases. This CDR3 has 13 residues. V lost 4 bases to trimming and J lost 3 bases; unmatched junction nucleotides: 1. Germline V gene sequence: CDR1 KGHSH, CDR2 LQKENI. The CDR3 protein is CASSLTGDTEAFF. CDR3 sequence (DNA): TGTGCCAGCTCACTGACAGGGGACACTGAAGCTTTCTTT.

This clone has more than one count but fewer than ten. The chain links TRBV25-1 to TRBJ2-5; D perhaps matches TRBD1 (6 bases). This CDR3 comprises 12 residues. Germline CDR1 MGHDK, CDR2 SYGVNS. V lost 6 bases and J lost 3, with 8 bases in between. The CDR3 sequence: CASRGHEETQYF. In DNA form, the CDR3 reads TGTGCCAGCAGGGGACACGAAGAGACCCAGTACTTC.

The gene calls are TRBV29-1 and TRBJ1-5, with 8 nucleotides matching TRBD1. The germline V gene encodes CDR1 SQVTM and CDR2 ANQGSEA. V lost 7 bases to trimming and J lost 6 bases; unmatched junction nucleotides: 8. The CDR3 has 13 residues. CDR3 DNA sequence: TGCAGCGCTGGACAGGGTTTGGGTCAGCCCCAGCATTTT. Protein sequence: CSAGQGLGQPQHF.

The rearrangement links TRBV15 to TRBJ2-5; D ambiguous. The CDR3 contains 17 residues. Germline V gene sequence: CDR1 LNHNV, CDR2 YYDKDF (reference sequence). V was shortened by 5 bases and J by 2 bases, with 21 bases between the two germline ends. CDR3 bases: TGTGCCACCAGCCGCTTAAGAGGCGGCGAAGTTCAAGAGACCCAGTACTTC. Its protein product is CATSRLRGGEVQETQYF.

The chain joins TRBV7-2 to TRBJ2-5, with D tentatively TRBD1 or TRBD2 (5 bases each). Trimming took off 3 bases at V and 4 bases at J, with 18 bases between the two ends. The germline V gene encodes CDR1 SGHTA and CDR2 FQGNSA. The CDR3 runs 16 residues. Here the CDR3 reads CASSLGPPGPGETQYF. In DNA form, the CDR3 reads TGTGCCAGCAGCTTGGGCCCCCCGGGACCCGGAGAGACCCAGTACTTC.

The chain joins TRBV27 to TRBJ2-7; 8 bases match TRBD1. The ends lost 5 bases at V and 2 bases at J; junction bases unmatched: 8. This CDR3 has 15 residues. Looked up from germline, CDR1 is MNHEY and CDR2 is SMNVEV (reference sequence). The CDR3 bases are TGTGCCAGCAGTCGTGAGCAGGGGGCCACCTACGAGCAGTACTTC. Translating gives CASSREQGATYEQYF.

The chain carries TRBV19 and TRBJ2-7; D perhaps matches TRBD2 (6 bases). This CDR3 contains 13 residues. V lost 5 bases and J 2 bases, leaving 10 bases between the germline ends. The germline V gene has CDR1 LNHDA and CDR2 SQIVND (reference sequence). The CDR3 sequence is CASSGAGPYEQYF. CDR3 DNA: TGTGCCAGTAGTGGGGCGGGGCCCTACGAGCAGTACTTC.

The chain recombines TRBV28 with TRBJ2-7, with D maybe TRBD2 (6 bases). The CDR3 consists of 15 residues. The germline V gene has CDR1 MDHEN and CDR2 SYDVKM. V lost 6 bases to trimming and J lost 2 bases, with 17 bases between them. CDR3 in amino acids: CASSLPRDATYEQYF. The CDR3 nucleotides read TGTGCCAGCAGCTTACCGCGGGACGCAACCTACGAGCAGTACTTC.

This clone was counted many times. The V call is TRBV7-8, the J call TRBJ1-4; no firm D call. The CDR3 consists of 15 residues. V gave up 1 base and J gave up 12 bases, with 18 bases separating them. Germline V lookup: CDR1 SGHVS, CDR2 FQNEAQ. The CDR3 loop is CASSLDNAGSQELFF. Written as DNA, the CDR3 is TGTGCCAGCAGCTTAGACAACGCCGGGAGTCAAGAACTGTTTTTT. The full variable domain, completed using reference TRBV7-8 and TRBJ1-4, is GAGVSQSPRYKVAKRGQDVALRCDPISGHVSLFWYQQALGQGPEFLTYFQNEAQLDKSGLPSDRFFAERPEGSVSTLKIQRTQQEDSAVYLCASSLDNAGSQELFFGSGTQLSVL.

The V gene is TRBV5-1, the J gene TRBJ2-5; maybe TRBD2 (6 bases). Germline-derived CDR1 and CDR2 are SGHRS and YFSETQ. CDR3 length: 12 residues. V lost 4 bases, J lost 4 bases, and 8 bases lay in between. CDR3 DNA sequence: TGCGCCAGCAGCGTGGAGGGAGAGACCCAGTACTTC. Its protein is CASSVEGETQYF.

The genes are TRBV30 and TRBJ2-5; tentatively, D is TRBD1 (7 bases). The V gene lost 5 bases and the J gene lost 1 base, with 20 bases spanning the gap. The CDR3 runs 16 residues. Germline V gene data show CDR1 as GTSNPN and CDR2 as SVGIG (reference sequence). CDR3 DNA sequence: TGTGCCTGGGACAGGGTAAAAGCGGGTCGCCAAGAGACCCAGTACTTC. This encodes CAWDRVKAGRQETQYF.

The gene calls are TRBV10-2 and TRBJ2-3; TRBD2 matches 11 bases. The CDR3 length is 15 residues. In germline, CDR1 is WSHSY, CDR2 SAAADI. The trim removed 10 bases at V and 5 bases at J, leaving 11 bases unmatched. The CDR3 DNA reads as TGCGCCACCTTGACTAGCGGGGACTTGGGAGATACGCAGTATTTT. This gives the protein CATLTSGDLGDTQYF.

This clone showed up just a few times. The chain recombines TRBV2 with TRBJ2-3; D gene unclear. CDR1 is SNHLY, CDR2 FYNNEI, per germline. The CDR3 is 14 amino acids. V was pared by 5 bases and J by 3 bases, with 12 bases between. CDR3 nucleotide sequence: TGTGCCAGCAGTCCAACCCCGGTGACAGATACGCAGTATTTT. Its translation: CASSPTPVTDTQYF.

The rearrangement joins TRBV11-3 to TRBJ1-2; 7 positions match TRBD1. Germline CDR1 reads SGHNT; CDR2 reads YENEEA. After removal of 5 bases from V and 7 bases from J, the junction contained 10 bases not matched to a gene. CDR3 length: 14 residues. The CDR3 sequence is CASSQDGAGGGYTF. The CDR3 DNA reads TGTGCCAGCAGCCAGGACGGGGCAGGGGGTGGCTACACCTTC.

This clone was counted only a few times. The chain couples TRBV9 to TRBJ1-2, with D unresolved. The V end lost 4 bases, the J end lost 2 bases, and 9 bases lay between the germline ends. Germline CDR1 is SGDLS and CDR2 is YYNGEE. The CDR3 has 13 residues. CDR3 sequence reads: CASSPDRNYGYTF. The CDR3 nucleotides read TGTGCCAGCAGCCCAGACCGAAACTATGGCTACACCTTC.

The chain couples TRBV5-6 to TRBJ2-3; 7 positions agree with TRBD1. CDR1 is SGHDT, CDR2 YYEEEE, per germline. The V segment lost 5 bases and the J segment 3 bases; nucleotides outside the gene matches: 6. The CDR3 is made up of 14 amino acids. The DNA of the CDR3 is TGTGCCAGCAGTACTGGACAGGAGACAGATACGCAGTATTTT. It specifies CASSTGQETDTQYF.

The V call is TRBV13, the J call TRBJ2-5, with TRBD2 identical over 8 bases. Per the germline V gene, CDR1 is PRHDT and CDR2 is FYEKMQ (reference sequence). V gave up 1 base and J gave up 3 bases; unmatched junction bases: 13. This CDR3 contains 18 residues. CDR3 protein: CASSLASGTRGTKETQYF. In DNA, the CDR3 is TGTGCCAGCAGCTTAGCCTCCGGGACTAGGGGGACAAAAGAGACCCAGTACTTC.